The 29 T cell receptor beta chains below all came from one sample that was sequenced in a study of long-term antiretroviral therapy in people with HIV. Version v3.0 of the immunoSEQ assay was performed at survey level. The data were produced by immunoSEQ multiplex PCR, yet TCRdb's version contains in-frame clones alone and is incomplete. The table records 20,000 to 25,000 clones, 80% to 85% of them present only once. The specimen comprised unsorted PBMCs, sampled 1.2 years after starting antiretroviral therapy. All receptors derive from a woman between 35 and 50 years old with HIV.

This clone was detected a few times. The J gene is TRBJ2-7, the V gene TRBV7-6; 7 bases match TRBD2. Germline loops: CDR1 SGHVS, CDR2 FNYEAQ. V was pared by 6 bases and J by 0 bases, with 5 bases of the junction left unmatched. This CDR3 is 14 amino acids long. The CDR3 coding sequence is TGTGCCAGCAGTTTCGAGCGGGGCTCCTACGAGCAGTACTTC. Protein product: CASSFERGSYEQYF.

This sequence joins TRBV28 and TRBJ1-3; unclear D gene. CDR3 size: 12 residues. V was cut by 5 bases and J by 10 bases, with 12 bases left in between. Germline V gene lookup returns CDR1 MDHEN and CDR2 SYDVKM. The CDR3, as DNA: TGTGCCAGCAGTGCAACGGTGCCTACCATATATTTT. This sequence encodes CASSATVPTIYF.

The J gene is TRBJ2-1, the V gene TRBV6-1; D gene uncertain. There are 13 residues in the CDR3. V was trimmed by 3 bases and J by 9 bases, leaving 12 bases between them. The germline V gene encodes CDR1 MNHNS and CDR2 SASEGT. The CDR3 DNA reads as TGTGCCAGCAGTGACATCTGCGGTGCTGAGCAGTTCTTC. Protein sequence: CASSDICGAEQFF.

The V gene is TRBV28, the J gene TRBJ1-1; no firm D call. The germline V and J ends were trimmed by 2 bases and 0 bases, with 25 bases remaining between them. CDR3 length equals 20 residues. Germline V gene lookup returns CDR1 MDHEN and CDR2 SYDVKM. CDR3 sequence (DNA): TGTGCCAGCAGTTTACTATCCTTATCGGGGATAGGGAGGGTGAACACTGAAGCTTTCTTT. It translates to CASSLLSLSGIGRVNTEAFF.

The chain has TRBV30 and TRBJ2-1; TRBD1 aligns across 8 bases. Per germline, CDR1 GTSNPN and CDR2 SVGIG (reference sequence). The trim removed 0 bases at V and 4 bases at J, leaving 5 bases unmatched. This CDR3 region has 15 residues. CDR3 protein: CAWSVGTGPYNEQFF. CDR3 bases: TGTGCCTGGAGTGTAGGGACAGGACCATACAATGAGCAGTTCTTC.

J is TRBJ2-5 and V is TRBV7-8, with TRBD1 matching over 7 bases. V trimming: 6 bases; J trimming: 2 bases; junction bases outside the gene matches: 9. CDR3 length: 15 amino acids. Germline V CDR1 and CDR2: SGHVS, FQNEAQ. CDR3 in DNA: TGTGCCAGCAGTCAGGGGCCAGGGGGACAAGAGACCCAGTACTTC. Translation: CASSQGPGGQETQYF.

The table lists this clone with a few counts. The rearrangement links TRBV28 to TRBJ2-2, with no clear D. This CDR3 spans 14 amino acids. Germline assignment: CDR1 MDHEN and CDR2 SYDVKM. V was trimmed by 2 bases and J by 5 bases, leaving 9 bases between them. The CDR3 nucleotides are TGTGCCAGCAGTTTAAGTAAAGGGACCGGGGAGCTGTTTTTT. Its protein product is CASSLSKGTGELFF. Variable domain in full (rest from reference TRBV28 and TRBJ2-2): DVKVTQSSRYLVKRTGEKVFLECVQDMDHENMFWYRQDPGLGLRLIYFSYDVKMKEKGDIPEGYSVSREKKERFSLILESASTNQTSMYLCASSLSKGTGELFFGEGSRLTVL.

The chain combines TRBV13 with TRBJ2-2; 9 bases align to TRBD1. With V trimmed by 6 bases and J by 4 bases, 3 bases remained unmatched. Per the germline V gene, CDR1 is PRHDT and CDR2 is FYEKMQ (reference sequence). CDR3 size: 14 residues. CDR3 sequence (DNA): TGTGCCAGCAGGGGACAGGGTGGCACCGGGGAGCTGTTTTTT. It translates to CASRGQGGTGELFF.

CDR3 region: CASSQGTDLAKNIQYF. CDR3 DNA sequence: TGTGCCAGCAGCCAAGGGACAGATCTAGCCAAAAACATTCAGTACTTC. V usage is TRBV7-9 and J usage is TRBJ2-4; TRBD1 matches at 7 bases. The germline CDR1 and CDR2 sequences are SEHNR and FQNEAQ (reference sequence). The CDR3 is 16 residues long. V shed 5 bases and J 0 bases; nucleotides not matched to a gene: 7.

The chain combines TRBV18 with TRBJ2-2; D ambiguous. V was pared by 6 bases and J by 0 bases, with 8 bases between. Germline assignment: CDR1 KGHSH and CDR2 LQKENI. This CDR3 comprises 14 residues. CDR3 nucleotide sequence: TGTGCCAGCTCCCTTACCGCGAACACCGGGGAGCTGTTTTTT. This encodes CASSLTANTGELFF.

The chain employs TRBV28 and TRBJ2-7; 7 bases are a match to TRBD2. The germline gives CDR1 MDHEN, CDR2 SYDVKM. The ends lost 7 bases at V and 4 bases at J; junction bases unmatched: 10. This CDR3 region has 14 residues. The CDR3 DNA sequence: TGTGCCAGCACCGTTTTAGCGGGTGCGTACGAGCAGTACTTC. Its protein product is CASTVLAGAYEQYF.

This clone has only one observation. The rearrangement links TRBV28 to TRBJ2-1; 11 nucleotides align to TRBD1. This CDR3 has 14 residues. Per germline, CDR1 MDHEN and CDR2 SYDVKM. The trim removed 3 bases at V and 6 bases at J, leaving 1 base unmatched. DNA of the CDR3: TGTGCCAGCAGTTTCGGGACAGGGGGCAATGAGCAGTTCTTC. It encodes CASSFGTGGNEQFF.

The chain uses TRBV10-3 and TRBJ2-5, with D possibly TRBD2 on 6 matching bases. Trimming pared 4 bases from V and 7 bases from J, leaving 16 bases between. This CDR3 is 14 amino acids long. Germline V gives CDR1 ENHRY, CDR2 SYGVKD. CDR3 bases: TGTGCCATCAGTGCTCTTCGGACGGAGGGGACCCAGTACTTC. It specifies CAISALRTEGTQYF.

The chain joins TRBV7-2 to TRBJ1-1, with 10 bases that match TRBD1. The CDR3 spans 15 residues. In germline, CDR1 is SGHTA, CDR2 FQGNSA. The V gene end was trimmed by 0 bases and the J gene end by 4 bases; junction bases not matched to a gene: 2. The CDR3: CASSLADRGTTEAFF. CDR3 nucleotides: TGTGCCAGCAGCTTAGCGGACAGGGGGACCACTGAAGCTTTCTTT.

V gene TRBV18 combines with J gene TRBJ2-1; 9 bases map to TRBD2. CDR3 length: 14 residues. The germline V gene encodes CDR1 KGHSH and CDR2 LQKENI. J lost 4 bases, V lost 8 bases, and 6 bases had no gene match. CDR3: CASALAGVYNEQFF. CDR3 nucleotide sequence: TGTGCCAGCGCCTTAGCGGGAGTGTACAATGAGCAGTTCTTC.

The rearrangement joins TRBV19 to TRBJ1-5; tentatively, D is TRBD1 (5 bases). CDR3 length: 15 residues. Germline V gene lookup returns CDR1 LNHDA and CDR2 SQIVND (reference sequence). The V and J ends lost 8 bases and 2 bases respectively, with 16 bases between them. CDR3 loop: CASRLGLEGNQPQHF. The CDR3 coding sequence is TGTGCCAGTCGGTTGGGACTTGAGGGCAATCAGCCCCAGCATTTT.

In this sample, this clone turned up a few times. The V call is TRBV28, the J call TRBJ1-1; D not certain. The CDR3 is 14 amino acids. In germline, CDR1 is MDHEN, CDR2 SYDVKM. The V and J ends lost 6 bases and 0 bases respectively, with 11 bases between them. CDR3 region: CASRPPWMNTEAFF. CDR3 DNA: TGTGCCAGCAGGCCCCCATGGATGAACACTGAAGCTTTCTTT.

This chain's CDR3 is CSVGPGQAPGELFF. CDR3 coding DNA: TGCAGCGTCGGTCCGGGACAGGCCCCCGGGGAGCTGTTTTTT. The chain is built from TRBV29-1 and TRBJ2-2; TRBD1 agrees at 8 bases. The CDR3 consists of 14 residues. V was pared by 6 bases and J by 6 bases, with 9 bases of the junction left unmatched. Germline lookup yields CDR1 SQVTM and CDR2 ANQGSEA.

This clone has a single count. CDR3 DNA sequence: TGTGCCGCTCTACCGGGACAGGGGTTCTCTGGGGCCAACGTCCTGACTTTC. It encodes CAALPGQGFSGANVLTF. This sequence joins TRBV30 and TRBJ2-6, with TRBD1 matching over 10 bases. Germline V gene lookup returns CDR1 GTSNPN and CDR2 SVGIG (reference sequence). Trimming at V came to 8 bases and at J to 0 bases, leaving 10 bases not matched to a gene. The CDR3 extends over 17 amino acids.

This chain links TRBV18 with TRBJ2-1; TRBD2 matches at 7 bases. V gave up 1 base and J gave up 6 bases; unmatched junction bases: 3. Germline V lookup: CDR1 KGHSH, CDR2 LQKENI. The CDR3 loop spans 14 amino acids. The CDR3 DNA reads TGTGCCAGCTCACCACAGACTAGCAGCAATGAGCAGTTCTTC. Protein product: CASSPQTSSNEQFF.

This chain uses TRBV5-6 with TRBJ1-4; weak D call: TRBD1 (5 bases). The V and J ends lost 0 bases and 8 bases respectively, with 11 bases between them. CDR3 length equals 14 residues. Germline V gene sequence: CDR1 SGHDT, CDR2 YYEEEE. The CDR3 DNA reads as TGTGCCAGCAGCTTGGGCAGGGCCCTGGAAAAACTGTTTTTT. Its translation is CASSLGRALEKLFF.

The rearrangement joins TRBV4-3 to TRBJ2-1, with 10 positions matching TRBD2. Germline-derived CDR1 and CDR2 are LGHNA and YSLEER. Trimming removed 3 bases from V and 7 bases from J; junction bases left unmatched: 12. This CDR3 contains 17 residues. The CDR3 region is CASSQSAGGSLWNEQFF. The CDR3 nucleotides read TGCGCCAGCAGCCAGTCAGCGGGAGGGAGCCTGTGGAATGAGCAGTTCTTC.

J is TRBJ2-5 and V is TRBV6-1; D is unclear. The ends were cut back, 7 bases at V and 2 bases at J, with 5 bases in the middle. The CDR3 runs 11 residues. The germline V gene encodes CDR1 MNHNS and CDR2 SASEGT. The CDR3 DNA is TGTGCCAGCAAACTGCAAGAGACCCAGTACTTC. It is translated as CASKLQETQYF.

The gene calls are TRBV5-4 and TRBJ2-1, with D uncertain. The CDR3 length is 15 residues. V lost 2 bases to trimming and J lost 5 bases, with 14 bases between them. CDR1 and CDR2 (germline): SGHNT, YYREEE (reference sequence). DNA of the CDR3: TGTGCCAGCAGCTTCGTGGATAGGTCTAACAATGAGCAGTTCTTC. It is translated as CASSFVDRSNNEQFF.

The gene calls are TRBV29-1 and TRBJ2-1; possibly TRBD2 for D (6 bases). CDR1 and CDR2 from the germline V gene are SQVTM and ANQGSEA. Trimming removed 6 bases from V and 0 bases from J, with 18 bases in between. The CDR3 is 16 residues long. The CDR3 sequence is CSVTALAASSYNEQFF. The CDR3 coding sequence is TGCAGCGTCACCGCACTAGCCGCAAGCTCCTACAATGAGCAGTTCTTC.

The chain couples TRBV7-9 to TRBJ1-1, with 8 bases fitting TRBD1. V shed 5 bases, J shed 5 bases, and the junction held 7 bases outside the gene matches. The CDR3 contains 14 residues. CDR1 and CDR2 (germline): SEHNR, FQNEAQ (reference sequence). Here the CDR3 DNA reads TGTGCCAGCAGCCCCAGGGGGCGAAATACTGAAGCTTTCTTT. Its protein product is CASSPRGRNTEAFF.

This chain joins TRBV6-5 and TRBJ2-1, with D unclear. CDR1 and CDR2 from the germline V gene are MNHEY and SVGAGI. Trimming pared 0 bases from V and 0 bases from J, leaving 6 bases between. The CDR3 extends over 15 amino acids. CDR3 in amino acids: CASSYSPSSYNEQFF. The DNA of the CDR3 is TGTGCCAGCAGTTACTCACCTAGCTCCTACAATGAGCAGTTCTTC.

The table lists this clone with a count of one. V gene TRBV6-6 combines with J gene TRBJ1-5; D is unresolved. This CDR3 contains 14 residues. Per germline, CDR1 MNHNY and CDR2 SVGAGI (reference sequence). V was pared by 6 bases and J by 0 bases, with 9 bases between. CDR3 bases: TGTGCCAGCAGGTGGGCCTATAGCAATCAGCCCCAGCATTTT. This encodes CASRWAYSNQPQHF.

The chain carries TRBV7-9 and TRBJ2-7; D might be TRBD2 (5 bases). CDR3 length equals 13 residues. Germline V lookup: CDR1 SEHNR, CDR2 FQNEAQ (reference sequence). V gave up 3 bases and J gave up 4 bases, with 10 bases separating them. This CDR3 is CASSFGTGYEQYF. The DNA for the CDR3 is TGTGCCAGCAGCTTCGGTACGGGGTACGAGCAGTACTTC.